This TCR beta chain emerged from a study of T cell repertoires in cytomegalovirus infection. At the level of the study: Public TCR beta signatures indicated both CMV infection and matching HLA type.

Study-level points and caveats: It was HLA-C-restricted CMV-specific TCR beta clonotypes that dominated the response ex vivo.

Each CDR3 protein is one row after TCRdb ran MiXCR on the reads. Of about 740,000 distinct CDR3 sequences listed, 35% to 45% are singletons. Points on this clonotype: Its cognate antigen is unknown.

The specimen sequenced was PBMCs. This sequence originates from a human donor in good health (CMV status not recorded). Some clones in this sample may be carry-over from other donors' samples.

The CDR3 DNA sequence: TGTGCCAGCAGTTACTCGGGGTTATCTAACTATGGCTACACCTTC. This codes for CASSYSGLSNYGYTF. This chain uses TRBV6-5 with TRBJ1-2; D gene uncertain. CDR3 size: 15 residues. Trimming pared 0 bases from V and 0 bases from J, leaving 8 bases between. CDR1 MNHEY and CDR2 SVGAGI come from the germline V gene.